The TCR beta chain described here comes from a study of blood T cell repertoires in COVID-19 (TCRdb year 2020). Regarding the study in general: Collaborator samples came from the United States, Italy and Spain and covered acute and convalescent phases of COVID-19. The repertoires were made available in a free public database intended to serve as a resource for research on the immune response to SARS-CoV-2. The prospective study material was composed of cDNA or gDNA derived from T cells, B-cell-depleted T cells, or PBMCs. The sample metadata nearly always contained a de-identified subject ID, COVID-19 status, age in years and sex. Deeply sampled blood TCRbeta repertoires from subjects exposed to, actively infected with, or recovered from COVID-19 were included in the dataset. Where available, HLA class I and class II types were obtained from metadata supplied by the sample provider rather than from assay-based typing. The samples were drawn from two sources: the first 160 participants of the ongoing ImmuneRACE study, and some 1,300 subjects contributed by 6 global collaborators. General conclusions and limits of the study: The amount of clinical and demographic metadata varied by source and participant and was provided uncurated.

Comment on this clone: This clone's antigen is unknown. Base qualities are missing; no much larger clone stands one base away.

Per the germline V gene, MNHEY is the CDR1 and SVGAGI is the CDR2. Measured from the cysteine to the phenylalanine, the CDR3 is 14 residues long. Of all the DNA, just the CDR3 is kept, 42 bases in frame from base 1. V loses 0 bases at its end and J loses 5 bases; junction bases beyond the gene matches: 0. Each collaborating institution followed its own protocols to collect whole blood in K2EDTA tubes. For TCRbeta analysis, collaborators shipped samples in one of three forms: frozen whole blood, isolated PBMCs, or DNA extracted from either of those sample types. The immunoSEQ Assay, a bias-controlled multiplex PCR, was used to amplify TCRbeta CDR3 regions from genomic DNA. The paper's data handling went like this. The number of nucleated cells in each sample was estimated from the amplification of reference gene primers within the assay. Sequence reads were collapsed and filtered to measure the absolute abundance of every unique TCRbeta CDR3 rearrangement. For each sample, productive Simpson clonality was calculated as the square root of Simpson's diversity index across productive rearrangements. Held by TCRdb, this immuneACCESS table contains in-frame sequences only and omits some clones. Under half of the omission traces to an unresolved V gene where checked; the cause of the rest is unknown. That table is the source of V, J and clone size, and D and trimming were worked out from the DNA. The sample table lists 65,000 to 70,000 clones, approximately 88% of them with a count of one. The top ten hold roughly 18% of the sample.

The sequencing sample was made of peripheral blood. This TCR was recovered from a woman at least 80 years old with acute or convalescent COVID-19. This receptor chain uses TRBV6-5 and TRBJ1-4, with 7 middle bases fitting TRBD1. CDR3 region: CASSYSTGNEKLFF. At the DNA level, the sequence is TGTGCCAGCAGTTACTCGACAGGGAATGAAAAACTGTTTTTT.